One sample yielded the 27 T cell receptor beta chains listed below, sequenced in a study of somatic mutations in cytotoxic T cells in rheumatoid arthritis. Produced via immunoSEQ multiplex PCR; TCRdb's table is partial and in-frame only. The sample contains some 9,300 clones, 75% to 95% of which appear only once. Sequenced input: CD8+ T cells sorted from blood. Source of these receptors: a woman aged 18-29 years with rheumatoid arthritis.

This CDR3 reads CASSLNPTGTKTQYF. For the CDR3, the DNA is TGTGCCAGCAGTTTAAACCCAACAGGGACAAAGACCCAGTACTTC. The genes are TRBV27 and TRBJ2-5; D is perhaps TRBD1 (6 bases). CDR1 and CDR2 from the germline V gene are MNHEY and SMNVEV (reference sequence). The V gene lost 2 bases and the J gene lost 6 bases, with 16 bases spanning the gap. The CDR3 loop spans 15 amino acids.

The rearrangement uses TRBV4-1 and TRBJ1-5; tentatively, D is TRBD1 (6 bases). Trimming stripped 0 bases from V and 6 bases from J, with 12 bases between. The CDR3 spans 15 residues. Germline values: CDR1 MGHRA, CDR2 YSYEKL. The chain's CDR3 is CASSQDRGYGQPQHF. The CDR3, as DNA: TGCGCCAGCAGCCAAGATAGGGGGTACGGTCAGCCCCAGCATTTT.

The genes are TRBV19 and TRBJ2-7; 9 positions agree with TRBD1. With 7 bases clipped from V and 3 bases from J, the junction kept 7 bases outside the gene matches. Germline V lookup: CDR1 LNHDA, CDR2 SQIVND (reference sequence). The CDR3 loop spans 14 amino acids. The CDR3 reads CASTPGTGYYEQYF. CDR3 nucleotides: TGTGCCAGTACTCCGGGGACAGGGTACTACGAGCAGTACTTC.

V usage is TRBV2 and J usage is TRBJ2-7; D not resolved. V was shortened by 3 bases and J by 4 bases, with 7 bases between the two germline ends. This CDR3 spans 12 amino acids. Germline V CDR1 and CDR2: SNHLY, FYNNEI. The CDR3 protein is CASSERIYEQYF. The CDR3 DNA reads TGTGCCAGCAGTGAGAGGATTTACGAGCAGTACTTC.

In the case of this clone: At one boundary the junction diverges from the germline segment, which might be a read error. The gene calls are TRBV10-3 and TRBJ2-6; tentative D call: TRBD2 (5 bases). This CDR3 has 13 residues. Looked up from germline, CDR1 is ENHRY and CDR2 is SYGVKD. CDR3 DNA sequence: TGTGCCATCAGTGAGTCGGGGTCGGACTCCACGGCTTTC. Translated, it gives CAISESGSDSTAF.

The V call is TRBV27, the J call TRBJ1-5, with 7 bases matching TRBD1. CDR1 MNHEY and CDR2 SMNVEV come from the germline V gene (reference sequence). Trimming at V came to 5 bases and at J to 2 bases, leaving 6 bases not matched to a gene. The CDR3 spans 15 residues. The CDR3 coding sequence is TGTGCCAGCAGTCAAGGGGGCTGGGGCAATCAGCCCCAGCATTTT. It specifies CASSQGGWGNQPQHF.

This chain links TRBV19 with TRBJ1-5; 9 positions match TRBD1. The CDR3 totals 15 residues. Germline V gene lookup returns CDR1 LNHDA and CDR2 SQIVND (reference sequence). The V and J ends lost 8 bases and 3 bases, in that order; junction bases with no gene match: 8. In DNA, the CDR3 is TGTGCCAGTGCAACCGGGACAGGGCTCAATCAGCCCCAGCATTTT. Protein product: CASATGTGLNQPQHF.

V is TRBV19 and J is TRBJ2-3; 8 bases are a match to TRBD2. This CDR3 comprises 17 residues. Looked up from germline, CDR1 is LNHDA and CDR2 is SQIVND (reference sequence). V gave up 3 bases and J gave up 3 bases; unmatched junction bases: 11. CDR3 sequence: CASSIAGGPPWTDTQYF. CDR3 sequence (DNA): TGTGCCAGTAGTATTGCGGGAGGCCCACCGTGGACAGATACGCAGTATTTT.

The chain employs TRBV5-6 and TRBJ1-2, with D possibly TRBD1 on 6 matching bases. In germline, CDR1 is SGHDT, CDR2 YYEEEE. The CDR3 has 15 amino acids. V was trimmed by 3 bases and J by 5 bases, leaving 17 bases between them. The CDR3 DNA follows: TGTGCCAGCAGCTCTTGGACAGAGGGCAGGTATGGCTACACCTTC. It specifies CASSSWTEGRYGYTF.

This chain links TRBV6-5 with TRBJ2-7, with TRBD1 identical over 8 bases. The CDR3 runs to 14 residues. Germline CDR1 is MNHEY and CDR2 is SVGAGI. V shed 4 bases, J shed 3 bases, and the junction held 5 bases outside the gene matches. CDR3 amino acids: CASSSRTGIYEQYF. CDR3 DNA sequence: TGTGCCAGCAGTTCCCGGACAGGGATCTACGAGCAGTACTTC.

The genes are TRBV5-4 and TRBJ1-1, with unresolved D. V dropped 4 bases and J dropped 5 bases, with 6 bases sitting between them. CDR3 size: 11 residues. Germline-derived CDR1 and CDR2 are SGHNT and YYREEE (reference sequence). In DNA form, the CDR3 reads TGTGCCAGCAGCCCAGGTACTGAAGCTTTCTTT. Translating it yields CASSPGTEAFF.

The chain joins TRBV5-4 to TRBJ1-1; weak D call: TRBD1 (6 bases). Trimming took 4 bases from V and 6 from J, leaving 16 bases between them. The CDR3 runs to 14 residues. Germline V lookup: CDR1 SGHNT, CDR2 YYREEE (reference sequence). The CDR3 DNA reads TGTGCCAGCAGCCGAACAGGGCTTGGGGCTGAAGCTTTCTTT. Its translation: CASSRTGLGAEAFF. The full variable domain, with the rest looked up from reference TRBV5-4 and TRBJ1-1, is ETGVTQSPTHLIKTRGQQVTLRCSSQSGHNTVSWYQQALGQGPQFIFQYYREEENGRGNFPPRFSGLQFPNYSSELNVNALELDDSALYLCASSRTGLGAEAFFGQGTRLTVV.

The chain employs TRBV15 and TRBJ2-1, with 11 bases lining up with TRBD2. Per the germline V gene, CDR1 is LNHNV and CDR2 is YYDKDF (reference sequence). This CDR3 is built from 15 residues. The V gene end was trimmed by 4 bases and the J gene end by 5 bases; junction bases not matched to a gene: 4. CDR3 loop: CATSTRLAGHNEQFF. The CDR3 DNA sequence: TGTGCCACCAGCACACGACTAGCGGGGCACAATGAGCAGTTCTTC. The full variable domain, completed using reference TRBV15 and TRBJ2-1, is DAMVIQNPRYQVTQFGKPVTLSCSQTLNHNVMYWYQQKSSQAPKLLFHYYDKDFNNEADTPDNFQSRRPNTSFCFLDIRSPGLGDTAMYLCATSTRLAGHNEQFFGPGTRLTVL.

Sample share makes this clone medium-sized. The chain has TRBV7-9 and TRBJ1-1; 9 positions match TRBD1. This CDR3 has 16 amino acids. Per germline, CDR1 SEHNR and CDR2 FQNEAQ (reference sequence). Losses at the gene ends were 5 bases for V and 1 base for J; bases not matched to a gene: 8. CDR3 DNA sequence: TGTGCCAGCAGCCCCCGACAGGGGGTGTCGAACACTGAAGCTTTCTTT. Amino acid sequence: CASSPRQGVSNTEAFF.

J is TRBJ2-7 and V is TRBV27; 12 bases are shared with TRBD2. Per germline, CDR1 MNHEY and CDR2 SMNVEV (reference sequence). This CDR3 has 15 amino acids. V lost 5 bases and J lost 2; bases outside the gene matches: 4. The CDR3, as DNA: TGTGCCAGCAGTACAACTAGCGGGGGGCCCTACGAGCAGTACTTC. As protein: CASSTTSGGPYEQYF.

This chain uses TRBV7-8 with TRBJ1-2; 9 positions match TRBD1. The V and J ends lost 8 bases and 6 bases, in that order; junction bases with no gene match: 16. CDR3 length equals 16 residues. Germline assignment: CDR1 SGHVS and CDR2 FQNEAQ. The CDR3 protein is CASYWAPGQGMDGYTF. In DNA form, the CDR3 reads TGTGCCAGCTATTGGGCCCCGGGACAGGGTATGGATGGCTACACCTTC. Using reference TRBV7-8 and TRBJ1-2 for the parts outside the CDR3, the full variable domain is GAGVSQSPRYKVAKRGQDVALRCDPISGHVSLFWYQQALGQGPEFLTYFQNEAQLDKSGLPSDRFFAERPEGSVSTLKIQRTQQEDSAVYLCASYWAPGQGMDGYTFGSGTRLTVV.

The rearrangement links TRBV19 to TRBJ1-5; possible D gene TRBD1, 5 bases. The CDR3 consists of 16 residues. With 3 bases removed from V and 2 bases from J, the gap between germline ends came to 14 bases. Per germline, CDR1 LNHDA and CDR2 SQIVND (reference sequence). CDR3 region: CASSMGGVGGNQPQHF. CDR3 DNA sequence: TGTGCCAGTAGTATGGGGGGGGTTGGGGGCAATCAGCCCCAGCATTTT. Complete variable domain (other parts from reference TRBV19 and TRBJ1-5): DGGITQSPKYLFRKEGQNVTLSCEQNLNHDAMYWYRQDPGQGLRLIYYSQIVNDFQKGDIAEGYSVSREKKESFPLTVTSAQKNPTAFYLCASSMGGVGGNQPQHFGDGTRLSIL.

This sequence joins TRBV30 and TRBJ1-6; D uncertain. CDR1 is GTSNPN and CDR2 is SVGIG in the germline V gene (reference sequence). Trimming left V 5 bases short and J 7 bases short, with 12 bases between. The CDR3 runs 13 residues. CDR3 sequence (DNA): TGTGCCTGGTCCGAAACAGAGAATTCACCCCTCCACTTT. Residues: CAWSETENSPLHF.

This chain connects TRBV5-6 to TRBJ1-2; TRBD1 matches at 7 bases. This CDR3 region has 14 residues. Trimming removed 5 bases from V and 4 bases from J; junction bases left unmatched: 8. CDR1 and CDR2 (germline): SGHDT, YYEEEE. The CDR3 reads CASRYDREAYGYTF. CDR3 nucleotide sequence: TGTGCCAGCAGATACGACAGGGAAGCCTATGGCTACACCTTC.

The chain employs TRBV28 and TRBJ1-5; 9 bases match TRBD1. The CDR3 has 14 amino acids. The germline gives CDR1 MDHEN, CDR2 SYDVKM. J was trimmed by 7 bases and V by 6 bases; bases with no gene match: 7. In DNA form, the CDR3 reads TGTGCCAGCAGCCATGGGACAGGGAGACAGCCCCAGCATTTT. This translates into CASSHGTGRQPQHF.

The rearrangement joins TRBV9 to TRBJ2-3; no reliable D call. Trimming shortened V by 0 bases and J by 1 base, and 12 bases separated the two germline ends. The CDR3 sequence is 16 residues long. CDR1 is SGDLS and CDR2 is YYNGEE in the germline V gene. The CDR3 DNA sequence: TGTGCCAGCAGCGTAGGATCGGTCCCACGCACAGATACGCAGTATTTT. Protein product: CASSVGSVPRTDTQYF.

This chain uses TRBV5-5 with TRBJ2-7, with TRBD1 as a possible D gene (7 bases). Looked up from germline, CDR1 is SGHKS and CDR2 is YYEKEE (reference sequence). The CDR3 sequence is 14 residues long. V lost 0 bases and J 6 bases, leaving 13 bases between the germline ends. The CDR3 coding sequence is TGTGCCAGCAGCTTGGGACAGGGAGGTACCGAGCAGTACTTC. Translation: CASSLGQGGTEQYF.

The chain joins TRBV9 to TRBJ2-7; 11 bases map to TRBD1. From germline, CDR1 is SGDLS and CDR2 YYNGEE. Unmatched junction bases numbered 2, after V lost 3 bases and J lost 6 bases. This CDR3 spans 13 amino acids. The CDR3 region is CASSAGQGGEQYF. The CDR3 coding sequence is TGTGCCAGCAGCGCGGGACAGGGGGGCGAGCAGTACTTC.

This clone was seen a single time. This chain uses TRBV6-5 with TRBJ1-5; D gene ambiguous. V was pared by 7 bases and J by 7 bases, with 17 bases between. This CDR3 region has 14 residues. The V gene's germline CDR1 is MNHEY and CDR2 SVGAGI. The CDR3 sequence: CASTPPEEGQPQHF. In DNA form, the CDR3 reads TGTGCCAGCACCCCGCCCGAGGAAGGACAGCCCCAGCATTTT.

The CDR3 bases are TGTGCCAGCAGCCCAGACTTGAACACTGAAGCTTTCTTT. It specifies CASSPDLNTEAFF. The V call is TRBV14, the J call TRBJ1-1, with D uncertain. The CDR3 sequence is 13 residues long. V lost 4 bases and J lost 0, with 6 bases in between. Germline V gene lookup returns CDR1 SGHDN and CDR2 FVKESK. The full variable domain, completed using reference TRBV14 and TRBJ1-1, is EAGVTQFPSHSVIEKGQTVTLRCDPISGHDNLYWYRRVMGKEIKFLLHFVKESKQDESGMPNNRFLAERTGGTYSTLKVQPAELEDSGVYFCASSPDLNTEAFFGQGTRLTVV.

The genes are TRBV6-1 and TRBJ2-3; D call uncertain. CDR1 is MNHNS and CDR2 is SASEGT in the germline V gene. Trimming cost V 0 bases and J 0 bases, with 10 bases left between them. The CDR3 has 16 residues. CDR3 DNA sequence: TGTGCCAGCAGTGAAGCGGCCGGGTACAGCACAGATACGCAGTATTTT. Translation gives CASSEAAGYSTDTQYF.

This clone was observed once. This rearrangement joins TRBV30 to TRBJ2-3; 7 nucleotides line up with TRBD2. Trimming cost V 4 bases and J 2 bases; bases outside gene matches: 12. Germline V CDR1 and CDR2: GTSNPN, SVGIG (reference sequence). The CDR3 consists of 16 residues. The CDR3 loop reads CAWTRWGGRDTDTQYF. DNA for the CDR3: TGTGCCTGGACCCGATGGGGAGGGCGAGACACAGATACGCAGTATTTT. Supplemented by reference TRBV30 and TRBJ2-3, the full variable domain reads SQTIHQWPATLVQPVGSPLSLECTVEGTSNPNLYWYRQAAGRGLQLLFYSVGIGQISSEVPQNLSASRPQDRQFILSSKKLLLSDSGFYLCAWTRWGGRDTDTQYFGPGTRLTVL.